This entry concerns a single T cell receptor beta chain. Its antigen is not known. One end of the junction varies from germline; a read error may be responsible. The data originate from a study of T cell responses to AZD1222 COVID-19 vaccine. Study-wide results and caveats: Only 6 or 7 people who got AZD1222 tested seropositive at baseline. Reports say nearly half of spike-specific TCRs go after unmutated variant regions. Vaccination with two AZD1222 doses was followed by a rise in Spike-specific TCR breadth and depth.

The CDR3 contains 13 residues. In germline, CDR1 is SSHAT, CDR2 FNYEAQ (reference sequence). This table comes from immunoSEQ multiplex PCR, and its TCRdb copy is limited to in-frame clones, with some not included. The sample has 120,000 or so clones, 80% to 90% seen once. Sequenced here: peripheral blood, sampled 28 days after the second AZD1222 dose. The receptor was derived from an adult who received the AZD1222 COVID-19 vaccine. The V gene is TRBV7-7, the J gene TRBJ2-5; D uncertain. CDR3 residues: CASSSPKGETQYF. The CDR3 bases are TGTGCTAGCAGCTCCCCGAAAGGGGAGACCCAGTACTTC.